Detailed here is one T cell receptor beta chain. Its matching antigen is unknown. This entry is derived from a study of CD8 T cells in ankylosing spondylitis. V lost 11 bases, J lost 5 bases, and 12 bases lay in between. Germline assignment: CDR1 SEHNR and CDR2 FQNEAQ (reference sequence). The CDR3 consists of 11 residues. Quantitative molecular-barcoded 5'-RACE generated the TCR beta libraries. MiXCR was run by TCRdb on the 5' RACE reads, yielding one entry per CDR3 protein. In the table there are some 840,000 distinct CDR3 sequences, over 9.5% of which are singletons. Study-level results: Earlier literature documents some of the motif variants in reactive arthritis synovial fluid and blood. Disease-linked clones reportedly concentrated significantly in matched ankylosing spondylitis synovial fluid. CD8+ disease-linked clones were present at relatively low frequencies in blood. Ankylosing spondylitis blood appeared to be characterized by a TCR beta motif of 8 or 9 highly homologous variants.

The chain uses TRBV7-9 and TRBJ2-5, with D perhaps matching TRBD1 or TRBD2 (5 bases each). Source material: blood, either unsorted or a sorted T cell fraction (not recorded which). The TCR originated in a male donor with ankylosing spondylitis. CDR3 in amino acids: CASARGETQYF. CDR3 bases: TGTGCCTCCGCGAGGGGTGAGACCCAGTACTTC.